Listed here are 11 T cell receptor beta chains from one sample, sequenced in a study of blood T cell repertoires in COVID-19. Here immunoSEQ multiplex PCR was the method, and the copy in TCRdb shows in-frame clones only, minus some. The sample has 100,000 or so clones, about 90% seen once; the top ten hold approximately 5%. Input material: peripheral blood. The receptors were sampled from a human donor in a cohort sampled during active COVID-19.

The V call is TRBV11-1, the J call TRBJ2-5; 13 positions agree with TRBD2. The CDR3 totals 16 residues. Germline-derived CDR1 and CDR2 are SGHAT and FQDESV (reference sequence). Trimming at V came to 1 base and at J to 5 bases, leaving 4 bases not matched to a gene. The CDR3 region has the DNA TGTGCCAGCAGCTTAGAAGGGACTAGCGGGACTGAGACCCAGTACTTC. Its protein is CASSLEGTSGTETQYF.

The V call is TRBV15, the J call TRBJ2-7; possible D gene TRBD2, 5 bases. Germline V gene data show CDR1 as LNHNV and CDR2 as YYDKDF (reference sequence). This CDR3 region has 13 residues. V lost 0 bases and J lost 6, with 9 bases in between. CDR3 loop: CATSREDWGEQYF. CDR3 bases: TGTGCCACCAGCAGAGAGGACTGGGGCGAGCAGTACTTC.

This chain links TRBV6-5 with TRBJ1-5; D is unclear. Germline CDR1 reads MNHEY; CDR2 reads SVGAGI. This CDR3 region has 14 residues. Trimming removed 8 bases at V and 2 bases at J, with 13 bases between. The CDR3 loop reads CASVMRFGNQPQHF. In nucleotides, the CDR3 is TGTGCCAGCGTTATGAGGTTCGGCAATCAGCCCCAGCATTTT.

V usage is TRBV6-4 and J usage is TRBJ2-7; D is possibly TRBD2 (5 bases). The CDR3 has 13 amino acids. CDR1 is MRHNA, CDR2 SNTAGT, per germline. V was cut by 5 bases and J by 2 bases, with 10 bases left in between. CDR3 sequence: CASSQEATYEQYF. The CDR3 DNA sequence: TGTGCCAGCAGTCAGGAGGCGACCTACGAGCAGTACTTC.

The rearrangement joins TRBV13 to TRBJ2-3, with 8 bases identical to TRBD1. The CDR3 sequence is 15 residues long. V gave up 5 bases and J gave up 3 bases; unmatched junction bases: 7. The V gene's germline CDR1 is PRHDT and CDR2 FYEKMQ (reference sequence). Written as DNA, the CDR3 is TGTGCCAGCAGCCCAACGACAGGGGTAACAGATACGCAGTATTTT. This translates into CASSPTTGVTDTQYF.

This clone was seen a handful of times. CDR3 DNA sequence: TGCGCCAGCAGCCACCGGACAGGGGGCAGGCGGGACACTGAAGCTTTCTTT. Its protein is CASSHRTGGRRDTEAFF. This sequence joins TRBV4-3 and TRBJ1-1, with 11 nucleotides matching TRBD1. Losses at the gene ends were 3 bases for V and 3 bases for J; bases not matched to a gene: 9. Germline values: CDR1 LGHNA, CDR2 YSLEER. The CDR3 has 17 residues.

V gene TRBV10-3 combines with J gene TRBJ2-1, with TRBD2 matching over 11 bases. Germline V gives CDR1 ENHRY, CDR2 SYGVKD. J lost 4 bases, V lost 8 bases, and 7 bases had no gene match. This CDR3 is built from 15 residues. The CDR3 DNA is TGTGCCATCGGCGCTAGCGGGGGGCCATACAATGAGCAGTTCTTC. This gives the protein CAIGASGGPYNEQFF.

The rearrangement links TRBV5-1 to TRBJ1-3; perhaps TRBD1 as D (5 bases). Germline V gene sequence: CDR1 SGHRS, CDR2 YFSETQ. Trimming removed 2 bases from V and 4 bases from J, with 10 bases in between. This CDR3 is 14 amino acids long. The CDR3 protein is CASSLAGYGNTIYF. DNA for the CDR3: TGCGCCAGCAGCTTAGCAGGGTACGGAAACACCATATATTTT. The full variable domain, with the rest looked up from reference TRBV5-1 and TRBJ1-3, is KAGVTQTPRYLIKTRGQQVTLSCSPISGHRSVSWYQQTPGQGLQFLFEYFSETQRNKGNFPGRFSGRQFSNSRSEMNVSTLELGDSALYLCASSLAGYGNTIYFGEGSWLTVV.

The V call is TRBV15, the J call TRBJ1-4, with 7 bases matching TRBD1. The length of the CDR3 is 16 residues. Germline CDR1 reads LNHNV; CDR2 reads YYDKDF (reference sequence). The V gene end was trimmed by 0 bases and the J gene end by 5 bases; junction bases not matched to a gene: 6. The CDR3 coding sequence is TGTGCCACCAGCAGAGATTGGGACAGACAAAATGAAAAACTGTTTTTT. Encoded protein: CATSRDWDRQNEKLFF.

This clone was seen once. The chain employs TRBV7-8 and TRBJ2-2; TRBD1 agrees at 7 bases. This CDR3 spans 16 amino acids. In germline, CDR1 is SGHVS, CDR2 FQNEAQ. V shed 6 bases and J 1 base; nucleotides not matched to a gene: 8. The CDR3 protein is CASSPIWDRNTGELFF. The CDR3 nucleotides are TGTGCCAGCAGTCCTATTTGGGACAGGAACACCGGGGAGCTGTTTTTT.

This rearrangement joins TRBV7-3 to TRBJ2-7; the match to TRBD1 covers 10 bases. The CDR3 extends over 14 amino acids. Germline V gene data show CDR1 as SGHTA and CDR2 as FQGTGA. The ends lost 0 bases at V and 6 bases at J; junction bases unmatched: 2. CDR3 in DNA: TGTGCCAGCAGCTTAACGGGACAGGGGTCCGAGCAGTACTTC. It is translated as CASSLTGQGSEQYF. Together with reference TRBV7-3 and TRBJ2-7, the CDR3 gives the full variable domain: GAGVSQTPSNKVTEKGKYVELRCDPISGHTALYWYRQSLGQGPEFLIYFQGTGAADDSGLPNDRFFAVRPEGSVSTLKIQRTERGDSAVYLCASSLTGQGSEQYFGPGTRLTVT.